The 21 T cell receptor beta chains in this list originate from one sample, sequenced in a study of response to subunit inactivated influenza vaccine. MiXCR was run by TCRdb on the RT-PCR reads, yielding one entry per CDR3 protein. The table has roughly 790,000 distinct CDR3 sequences, 20% to 25% seen once. This specimen was PBMCs from blood, taken roughly 5 days after vaccination. These TCRs come from a man aged 45-65 years who received an inactivated influenza vaccine.

The chain is built from TRBV5-6 and TRBJ2-3; maybe TRBD2 (5 bases). This CDR3 is 15 amino acids long. Germline values: CDR1 SGHDT, CDR2 YYEEEE. V was cut by 5 bases and J by 0 bases, with 13 bases left in between. The CDR3 coding sequence is TGTGCCAGCAGGTGGGGAGTCTCTAGCACAGATACGCAGTATTTT. The encoded protein is CASRWGVSSTDTQYF.

This clonotype showed up just a few times. V gene TRBV10-3 combines with J gene TRBJ2-1, with D possibly matching TRBD2 (7 bases). This CDR3 spans 14 amino acids. V was pared by 6 bases and J by 6 bases, with 15 bases between. CDR1 is ENHRY and CDR2 is SYGVKD in the germline V gene. The CDR3 is CAISLREGGNEQFF. The CDR3, as DNA: TGTGCCATCAGCCTAAGGGAGGGGGGCAATGAGCAGTTCTTC.

The genes are TRBV6-5 and TRBJ1-2; 7 bases are shared with TRBD1. CDR3 length: 13 residues. Germline CDR1 and CDR2: MNHEY and SVGAGI. J was trimmed by 6 bases and V by 2 bases; bases with no gene match: 3. The CDR3 region has the DNA TGTGCCAGCAGTTACCGACAGGGAAATGGCTACACCTTC. It is translated as CASSYRQGNGYTF.

V usage is TRBV30 and J usage is TRBJ1-6; no clear D. Germline CDR1 GTSNPN, CDR2 SVGIG (reference sequence). V lost 0 bases to trimming and J lost 9 bases, with 9 bases between them. The CDR3 is 13 amino acids. CDR3 in DNA: TGTGCCTGGAGTGTACGGGAGGCTTCACCCCTCCACTTT. Its translation: CAWSVREASPLHF.

The genes are TRBV5-6 and TRBJ2-1, with 7 bases identical to TRBD1. The CDR3 runs to 15 residues. The trim removed 4 bases at V and 2 bases at J, leaving 6 bases unmatched. The germline CDR1 and CDR2 sequences are SGHDT and YYEEEE. CDR3 bases: TGTGCCAGCAGCCATACCGGGACAGCCTACAATGAGCAGTTCTTC. This translates into CASSHTGTAYNEQFF.

This clonotype appeared a single time. The chain recombines TRBV11-1 with TRBJ2-1; TRBD1 agrees at 8 bases. V shed 3 bases, J shed 2 bases, and the junction held 6 bases outside the gene matches. Germline V gene sequence: CDR1 SGHAT, CDR2 FQDESV (reference sequence). The CDR3 consists of 16 residues. CDR3 sequence reads: CASSLRQGTPYNEQFF. CDR3 coding DNA: TGTGCCAGCAGCTTGAGACAGGGGACCCCCTACAATGAGCAGTTCTTC.

This sequence joins TRBV18 and TRBJ1-6; D might be TRBD1 (5 bases). CDR3 length equals 13 residues. Germline V gene lookup returns CDR1 KGHSH and CDR2 LQKENI. V dropped 2 bases and J dropped 10 bases, with 9 bases sitting between them. The CDR3 region is CASSPEGRSPLHF. The CDR3 bases are TGTGCCAGCTCACCAGAGGGGCGATCACCCCTCCACTTT.

The chain recombines TRBV4-2 with TRBJ2-2; D remains ambiguous. The V end lost 1 base, the J end lost 6 bases, and 9 bases lay between the germline ends. Germline CDR1 LGHNA, CDR2 YNFKEQ. The CDR3 is 14 residues long. The CDR3 nucleotides read TGTGCCAGCAGCCAAGTGACTGGGGCCGGGGAGCTGTTTTTT. Protein sequence: CASSQVTGAGELFF.

Only a few counts were recorded for this clonotype. V and J are TRBV9 and TRBJ2-2, with TRBD1 matching 10 bases. The V gene end was trimmed by 10 bases and the J gene end by 3 bases; junction bases not matched to a gene: 9. The CDR3 runs 15 residues. Germline V gene data show CDR1 as SGDLS and CDR2 as YYNGEE. CDR3 coding DNA: TGTGCCCGTCGAGACAGGGGGCGAGACACCGGGGAGCTGTTTTTT. Protein: CARRDRGRDTGELFF.

In this sample, this clonotype turned up many times. This rearrangement joins TRBV12-3 or TRBV12-4 to TRBJ2-7; D is uncertain. The ends were cut back, 5 bases at V and 8 bases at J, with 10 bases in the middle. The CDR3 length is 11 residues. The CDR3 is CASSVSRQQYF. Written as DNA, the CDR3 is TGTGCCAGCAGTGTCAGTAGACAGCAGTACTTC.

This clonotype was seen a handful of times. V is TRBV12-2 and J is TRBJ1-1; the D call of TRBD1 is as the table states it, not checked on the DNA. TRBV12-2 is listed as a pseudogene. CDR3 length: 18 residues. The CDR3, as DNA: TGTGCAAGTCGCCCCCCTACAGGGCCGAGGAGGGTGAACACTGAAGCTTTCTTT. This encodes CASRPPTGPRRVNTEAFF.

The CDR3 DNA sequence: TGTGCCAGCAGCGTAGTAAGCGGGGGGGGAGGCACAGATACGCAGTATTTT. Residues: CASSVVSGGGGTDTQYF. The V gene is TRBV9, the J gene TRBJ2-3, with TRBD2 matching over 10 bases. The CDR3 has 17 residues. The germline V gene encodes CDR1 SGDLS and CDR2 YYNGEE. V trimming: 0 bases; J trimming: 1 base; junction bases outside the gene matches: 5. Variable domain in full (rest from reference TRBV9 and TRBJ2-3): DSGVTQTPKHLITATGQRVTLRCSPRSGDLSVYWYQQSLDQGLQFLIQYYNGEERAKGNILERFSAQQFPDLHSELNLSSLELGDSALYFCASSVVSGGGGTDTQYFGPGTRLTVL.

This clonotype came up a few times. The genes are TRBV10-2 and TRBJ2-1; the D gene is possibly TRBD2 (7 bases). The CDR3 extends over 13 amino acids. V dropped 6 bases and J dropped 7 bases, with 13 bases sitting between them. CDR1 is WSHSY, CDR2 SAAADI, per germline. The CDR3 DNA reads as TGCGCCAGCAGAGGGGGGGCGGTTAATGAGCAGTTCTTC. It yields the protein CASRGGAVNEQFF.

This clonotype was found many times. CDR3 DNA: TGCAGTGCTAGAGAAGTTGGGGATATACGTCAAGAGACCCAGTACTTC. It is translated as CSAREVGDIRQETQYF. The chain links TRBV20-1 to TRBJ2-5; no firm D call. Germline CDR1 and CDR2: DFQATT and SNEGSKA (reference sequence). The CDR3 is 16 residues long. Trimming shortened V by 0 bases and J by 2 bases, and 16 bases separated the two germline ends.

This clonotype was observed many times. The V gene is TRBV6-2 or TRBV6-3, the J gene TRBJ1-1, with a weak D call TRBD1 (5 bases). CDR3 length: 12 amino acids. Germline CDR1 and CDR2: MNHEY and SVGEGT. Trimming removed 4 bases from V and 4 bases from J, with 7 bases in between. The CDR3 region has the DNA TGTGCCAGCAGTTTCCAGGGCACTGAAGCTTTCTTT. Its translation is CASSFQGTEAFF.

This clonotype was observed a handful of times. The chain links TRBV7-9 to TRBJ2-1; 12 nucleotides match TRBD2. V dropped 5 bases and J dropped 15; count of bases not matched to a gene: 5. CDR3 size: 12 residues. Germline values: CDR1 SEHNR, CDR2 FQNEAQ (reference sequence). As DNA, the CDR3 is TGTGCCAGCAGCCCGGGACTAGCGGGTCTGTTCTTC. Its translation: CASSPGLAGLFF.

The J gene is TRBJ2-1, the V gene TRBV7-2, with 9 nucleotides matching TRBD2. The CDR3 is 16 amino acids. Germline loops: CDR1 SGHTA, CDR2 FQGNSA. Germline trimming cut 1 base from V and 2 bases from J; bases unmatched to any gene: 3. The CDR3 loop reads CASSLVSSGTYNEQFF. As DNA, the CDR3 is TGTGCCAGCAGCTTAGTGTCTAGCGGGACCTACAATGAGCAGTTCTTC.

V gene TRBV6-5 combines with J gene TRBJ2-3; TRBD2 aligns across 9 bases. CDR1 is MNHEY and CDR2 is SVGAGI in the germline V gene. The CDR3 consists of 18 residues. Trimming cost V 0 bases and J 6 bases; bases outside gene matches: 13. The CDR3 DNA reads as TGTGCCAGCAGTTACTCGAGATTAGGCGGGGGGGTTAGGGATACGCAGTATTTT. Protein: CASSYSRLGGGVRDTQYF.

This clonotype was observed a handful of times. The chain couples TRBV29-1 to TRBJ2-7; no reliable D call. Trimming cost V 4 bases and J 4 bases, with 11 bases left between them. Germline V lookup: CDR1 SQVTM, CDR2 ANQGSEA. This CDR3 comprises 12 residues. CDR3: CSVVGSAYEQYF. CDR3 nucleotides: TGCAGCGTTGTTGGGTCGGCATACGAGCAGTACTTC.

The gene calls are TRBV13 and TRBJ1-6, with D possibly matching TRBD1 (5 bases). The germline CDR1 and CDR2 sequences are PRHDT and FYEKMQ (reference sequence). The CDR3 runs to 14 residues. V was pared by 3 bases and J by 10 bases, with 13 bases between. The CDR3 here is CASSFQAGGSPLHF. The CDR3 nucleotides read TGTGCCAGCAGCTTTCAGGCCGGGGGGTCACCCCTCCACTTT.

The chain recombines TRBV28 with TRBJ2-7; D remains ambiguous. The V and J ends lost 5 bases and 9 bases respectively, with 11 bases between them. Germline assignment: CDR1 MDHEN and CDR2 SYDVKM. This CDR3 is 11 amino acids long. The CDR3 protein is CASSPLERQYF. DNA for the CDR3: TGTGCCAGCAGTCCCTTAGAACGGCAGTACTTC. The full variable domain, completed using reference TRBV28 and TRBJ2-7, is DVKVTQSSRYLVKRTGEKVFLECVQDMDHENMFWYRQDPGLGLRLIYFSYDVKMKEKGDIPEGYSVSREKKERFSLILESASTNQTSMYLCASSPLERQYFGPGTRLTVT.